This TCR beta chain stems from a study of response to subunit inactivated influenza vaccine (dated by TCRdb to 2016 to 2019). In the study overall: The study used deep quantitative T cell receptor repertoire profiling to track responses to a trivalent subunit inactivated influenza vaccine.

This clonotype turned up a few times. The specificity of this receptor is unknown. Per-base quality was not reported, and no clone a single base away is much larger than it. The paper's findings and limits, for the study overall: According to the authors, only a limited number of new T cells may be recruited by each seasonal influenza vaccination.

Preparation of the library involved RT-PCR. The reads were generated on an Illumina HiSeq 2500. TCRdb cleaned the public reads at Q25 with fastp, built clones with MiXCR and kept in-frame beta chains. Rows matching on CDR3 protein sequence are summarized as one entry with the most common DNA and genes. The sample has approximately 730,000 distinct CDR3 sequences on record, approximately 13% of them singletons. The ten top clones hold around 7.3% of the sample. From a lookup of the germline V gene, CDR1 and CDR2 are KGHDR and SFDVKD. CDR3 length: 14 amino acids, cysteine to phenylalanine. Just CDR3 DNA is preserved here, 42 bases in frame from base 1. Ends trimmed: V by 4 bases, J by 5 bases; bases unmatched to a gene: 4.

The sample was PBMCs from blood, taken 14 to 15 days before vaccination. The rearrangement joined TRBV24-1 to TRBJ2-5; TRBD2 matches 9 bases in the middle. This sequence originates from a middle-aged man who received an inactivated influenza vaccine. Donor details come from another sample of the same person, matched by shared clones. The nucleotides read TGTGCCACCAGTGACCCCGGGACTAGCGAGACCCAGTACTTC. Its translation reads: CATSDPGTSETQYF.